Presented here are 28 T cell receptor beta chains from one specimen sequenced in a study of blood T cell repertoires in COVID-19. Sequenced by immunoSEQ multiplex PCR; TCRdb stores in-frame clones only, minus some. The data show around 140,000 clones, roughly 88% seen once. The sample comprised peripheral blood. The receptors come from a woman between 50 and 59 years old with acute or convalescent COVID-19.

The J gene is TRBJ1-2, the V gene TRBV15, with D possibly being TRBD1 (5 bases). The CDR3 runs 16 residues. Germline assignment: CDR1 LNHNV and CDR2 YYDKDF (reference sequence). V shed 0 bases and J shed 4 bases, with 15 bases lying between them. As DNA, the CDR3 is TGTGCCACCAGCAGAGATCCCCCAGGGTACAGCTATGGCTACACCTTC. It codes for CATSRDPPGYSYGYTF. The entire variable domain, with the rest obtained from reference TRBV15 and TRBJ1-2, is as follows: DAMVIQNPRYQVTQFGKPVTLSCSQTLNHNVMYWYQQKSSQAPKLLFHYYDKDFNNEADTPDNFQSRRPNTSFCFLDIRSPGLGDTAMYLCATSRDPPGYSYGYTFGSGTRLTVV.

V usage is TRBV25-1 and J usage is TRBJ2-3; 7 bases are a match to TRBD1. Trimming cost V 3 bases and J 3 bases; bases outside gene matches: 12. Germline CDR1 MGHDK, CDR2 SYGVNS. The CDR3 consists of 17 residues. CDR3 sequence: CASSDHPSGQRTDTQYF. CDR3 sequence (DNA): TGTGCCAGCAGTGATCATCCCTCGGGACAGAGGACAGATACGCAGTATTTT.

This chain connects TRBV19 to TRBJ2-1; TRBD2 agrees at 7 bases. There are 14 residues in the CDR3. Germline assignment: CDR1 LNHDA and CDR2 SQIVND (reference sequence). J gave up 7 bases and V 3 bases, and 6 bases lay outside the gene matches. CDR3 residues: CASSMGGLVNEQFF. The CDR3 region has the DNA TGTGCCAGTAGTATGGGCGGACTAGTGAATGAGCAGTTCTTC. Full variable domain (missing parts from reference TRBV19 and TRBJ2-1): DGGITQSPKYLFRKEGQNVTLSCEQNLNHDAMYWYRQDPGQGLRLIYYSQIVNDFQKGDIAEGYSVSREKKESFPLTVTSAQKNPTAFYLCASSMGGLVNEQFFGPGTRLTVL.

The chain couples TRBV5-1 to TRBJ2-2; 8 bases fit TRBD1. This CDR3 has 15 amino acids. Germline assignment: CDR1 SGHRS and CDR2 YFSETQ. The ends lost 3 bases at V and 4 bases at J; junction bases unmatched: 5. The CDR3 bases are TGCGCCAGCAGCTCCGGGACAGGAGCCACCGGGGAGCTGTTTTTT. This codes for CASSSGTGATGELFF.

This chain connects TRBV9 to TRBJ1-3, with D perhaps matching TRBD1 (5 bases). The germline V and J ends were trimmed by 0 bases and 4 bases, with 11 bases remaining between them. The CDR3 has 15 amino acids. The germline gives CDR1 SGDLS, CDR2 YYNGEE. CDR3 loop: CASSVEPGRGNTIYF. CDR3 coding DNA: TGTGCCAGCAGCGTAGAGCCAGGGCGAGGAAACACCATATATTTT.

J is TRBJ2-5 and V is TRBV6-1, with D unclear. Deletions cut 2 bases from V and 4 bases from J, with 5 bases between. Germline CDR1 MNHNS, CDR2 SASEGT. The length of the CDR3 is 12 residues. CDR3 region: CASSEPGETQYF. The CDR3 DNA reads TGTGCCAGCAGTGAACCCGGAGAGACCCAGTACTTC.

The chain has TRBV19 and TRBJ1-1; D is perhaps TRBD1 (6 bases). The V end was cut by 4 bases, the J end by 2 bases, with 14 bases between. The CDR3 contains 15 residues. CDR1 is LNHDA, CDR2 SQIVND, per germline (reference sequence). The CDR3 loop is CASSTLRTVNTEAFF. CDR3 sequence (DNA): TGTGCCAGTAGTACCCTACGGACAGTTAACACTGAAGCTTTCTTT.

The count of this clone is one. The chain uses TRBV9 and TRBJ1-1; D remains ambiguous. The CDR3 totals 15 residues. The V end lost 3 bases, the J end lost 1 base, and 13 bases lay between the germline ends. CDR1 is SGDLS and CDR2 is YYNGEE in the germline V gene. The CDR3 DNA follows: TGTGCCAGCAGCGCTACAGCTTCCAGGAACACTGAAGCTTTCTTT. Amino acid sequence: CASSATASRNTEAFF.

Of note for this clone: This sample also contains other DNA sequences that code for the same CDR3. V gene TRBV20-1 combines with J gene TRBJ2-7; unclear D gene. Germline CDR1 DFQATT, CDR2 SNEGSKA (reference sequence). V lost 6 bases to trimming and J lost 5 bases, with 11 bases between them. The CDR3 is 11 amino acids. The CDR3 DNA sequence: TGCAGTGCCCGGTCAGGTCACGAGCAGTACTTC. This gives the protein CSARSGHEQYF.

The V gene is TRBV5-1, the J gene TRBJ1-3; tentatively, D is TRBD1 (5 bases). The V end was cut by 3 bases, the J end by 4 bases, with 17 bases between. This CDR3 region has 16 residues. Per germline, CDR1 SGHRS and CDR2 YFSETQ. This chain's CDR3 is CASSSRVGAYGNTIYF. The CDR3 region has the DNA TGCGCCAGCAGCTCCCGGGTAGGGGCTTACGGAAACACCATATATTTT.

Here the CDR3 reads CASSAHTGNTEAFF. CDR3 sequence (DNA): TGTGCCAGCAGCGCCCATACAGGGAACACTGAAGCTTTCTTT. The chain combines TRBV9 with TRBJ1-1; the D gene is possibly TRBD1 (5 bases). Trimming cost V 3 bases and J 1 base, with 10 bases left between them. From germline, CDR1 is SGDLS and CDR2 YYNGEE. This CDR3 spans 14 amino acids.

The J gene is TRBJ2-5, the V gene TRBV6-5; D might be TRBD1 (6 bases). Germline V gives CDR1 MNHEY, CDR2 SVGAGI. V lost 7 bases to trimming and J lost 3 bases, with 12 bases between them. This CDR3 is 13 amino acids long. CDR3 sequence reads: CASNSGQKETQYF. The CDR3, as DNA: TGTGCCAGCAATTCCGGACAGAAAGAGACCCAGTACTTC.

The V gene is TRBV19, the J gene TRBJ1-2, with a weak D call TRBD1 (5 bases). Germline CDR1 LNHDA, CDR2 SQIVND (reference sequence). V lost 5 bases and J 0 bases, leaving 13 bases between the germline ends. The length of the CDR3 is 15 residues. CDR3 in amino acids: CASSLDSNPNYGYTF. DNA of the CDR3: TGTGCCAGTAGTCTCGACAGCAACCCTAACTATGGCTACACCTTC.

This clone has more than one count but fewer than ten. The CDR3 DNA is TGCGCCAGCAGCTTGGGAGGGGGAAATTCACCCCTCCACTTT. Amino acids: CASSLGGGNSPLHF. The chain couples TRBV5-1 to TRBJ1-6, with a possible D match to TRBD1 (6 bases). Trimming cost V 0 bases and J 7 bases, with 8 bases left between them. This CDR3 region has 14 residues. The germline gives CDR1 SGHRS, CDR2 YFSETQ.

The chain combines TRBV20-1 with TRBJ1-6; 7 bases map to TRBD1. The J segment lost 10 bases and the V segment lost 3 bases, leaving 6 bases of the junction unmatched. Germline lookup yields CDR1 DFQATT and CDR2 SNEGSKA (reference sequence). The CDR3 consists of 13 residues. CDR3: CSASSRQGSPLHF. Written as DNA, the CDR3 is TGCAGTGCTAGTAGCCGACAGGGCTCACCCCTCCACTTT.

The V gene is TRBV7-9, the J gene TRBJ2-3, with 7 positions matching TRBD2. The CDR3 is 15 amino acids. Looked up from germline, CDR1 is SEHNR and CDR2 is FQNEAQ (reference sequence). The ends lost 4 bases at V and 4 bases at J; junction bases unmatched: 8. The CDR3 bases are TGTGCCAGCAGCTCTGCCGGGGGGAGGTCAGATACGCAGTATTTT. This codes for CASSSAGGRSDTQYF.

The gene calls are TRBV28 and TRBJ1-2; D call uncertain. The germline V gene encodes CDR1 MDHEN and CDR2 SYDVKM. The CDR3 extends over 13 amino acids. Deletions cut 2 bases from V and 7 bases from J, with 11 bases between. This CDR3 is CASSLGPLGGYTF. CDR3 nucleotide sequence: TGTGCCAGCAGTTTAGGCCCTCTAGGTGGCTACACCTTC.

This clone is a singleton in its sample. J is TRBJ2-3 and V is TRBV10-1; D is perhaps TRBD2 (5 bases). V was shortened by 4 bases and J by 2 bases, with 10 bases between the two germline ends. In germline, CDR1 is WNHNN, CDR2 SYGVQD (reference sequence). The CDR3 covers 14 residues. In DNA, the CDR3 is TGCGCCAGCAGTGCTAGCTTAGACACAGATACGCAGTATTTT. It codes for CASSASLDTDTQYF.

This sequence joins TRBV5-4 and TRBJ2-5, with 8 bases fitting TRBD1. V lost 3 bases and J lost 9; bases outside the gene matches: 13. This CDR3 region has 15 residues. CDR1 is SGHNT and CDR2 is YYREEE in the germline V gene (reference sequence). Here the CDR3 reads CASSSSAGTGWAQYF. DNA for the CDR3: TGTGCCAGCAGCTCCTCGGCGGGGACAGGTTGGGCCCAGTACTTC.

The J gene is TRBJ1-2, the V gene TRBV21-1. TRBV21-1 is a documented pseudogene. The CDR3 spans 14 residues. In DNA form, the CDR3 reads TGTGCCAGCAGCATCGGGGGGCTTAACTATGGCTACACCTTC. Translated, it gives CASSIGGLNYGYTF.

The chain employs TRBV10-3 and TRBJ1-2; D might be TRBD1 (6 bases). In germline, CDR1 is ENHRY, CDR2 SYGVKD. This CDR3 is 13 amino acids long. V lost 2 bases, J lost 5 bases, and 9 bases lay in between. CDR3 residues: CAISENRVYGYTF. The CDR3 nucleotides read TGTGCCATCAGTGAGAACAGGGTTTATGGCTACACCTTC.

The chain employs TRBV6-5 and TRBJ2-1, with a weak D call TRBD2 (5 bases). This CDR3 contains 14 residues. Germline assignment: CDR1 MNHEY and CDR2 SVGAGI. The V end lost 8 bases, the J end lost 5 bases, and 16 bases lay between the germline ends. CDR3 amino acids: CASESGMDHNEQFF. The CDR3 nucleotides are TGTGCCAGCGAATCCGGGATGGATCACAATGAGCAGTTCTTC.

The J gene is TRBJ1-1, the V gene TRBV7-9, with D tentatively TRBD1 (5 bases). The CDR3 extends over 15 amino acids. Germline V CDR1 and CDR2: SEHNR, FQNEAQ (reference sequence). Trimming removed 3 bases from V and 1 base from J, with 12 bases in between. DNA of the CDR3: TGTGCCAGCAGCTTCTCGACAGCTGGGAACACTGAAGCTTTCTTT. Amino acids: CASSFSTAGNTEAFF.

J is TRBJ1-5 and V is TRBV19; D perhaps matches TRBD1 (6 bases). The V and J ends lost 3 bases and 0 bases respectively, with 15 bases between them. In germline, CDR1 is LNHDA, CDR2 SQIVND (reference sequence). The CDR3 is 17 amino acids. CDR3 residues: CASSIERGRGSNQPQHF. CDR3 DNA sequence: TGTGCCAGTAGTATTGAGAGGGGGAGGGGTAGCAATCAGCCCCAGCATTTT.

V usage is TRBV6-5 and J usage is TRBJ1-5; 7 bases are a match to TRBD1. Per the germline V gene, CDR1 is MNHEY and CDR2 is SVGAGI. Trimming cost V 4 bases and J 1 base; bases outside gene matches: 4. The CDR3 runs 15 residues. The CDR3 loop reads CASSLQGLSNQPQHF. CDR3 in DNA: TGTGCCAGCAGTTTACAGGGGTTGAGCAATCAGCCCCAGCATTTT.

V and J are TRBV2 and TRBJ1-2; D is undetermined. V dropped 1 base and J dropped 8 bases, with 17 bases sitting between them. CDR3 size: 15 residues. Germline lookup yields CDR1 SNHLY and CDR2 FYNNEI. CDR3 nucleotides: TGTGCCAGCAGTGAAGTTGATCCAGGATCAAGCGGCTACACCTTC. Encoded protein: CASSEVDPGSSGYTF.

This chain joins TRBV19 and TRBJ1-1; 7 bases map to TRBD1. Per the germline V gene, CDR1 is LNHDA and CDR2 is SQIVND (reference sequence). The ends lost 9 bases at V and 0 bases at J; junction bases unmatched: 7. This CDR3 has 14 amino acids. This chain's CDR3 is CASTRDSMNTEAFF. The CDR3 nucleotides read TGTGCCAGCACTCGGGACAGCATGAACACTGAAGCTTTCTTT.

This chain uses TRBV9 with TRBJ1-2; TRBD1 matches 7 bases. The germline gives CDR1 SGDLS, CDR2 YYNGEE. Losses at the gene ends were 4 bases for V and 8 bases for J; bases not matched to a gene: 8. The length of the CDR3 is 13 residues. This CDR3 reads CASSSRQGGGYTF. DNA of the CDR3: TGTGCCAGCAGCTCTAGACAGGGTGGCGGCTACACCTTC.